One and the same sample provided the 18 T cell receptor beta chains below, sequenced in a study of blood T cell repertoires in COVID-19. TCRdb's copy holds only in-frame clones and misses some; the assay was immunoSEQ multiplex PCR. The sample holds roughly 430,000 clones, 70% to 90% seen once. Sequences were obtained from PBMCs or T cells enriched from blood (not recorded which). Receptor source: a woman aged 18-29 years who had been exposed to COVID-19.

This clone occurred a few times. The chain is built from TRBV18 and TRBJ1-4; D remains ambiguous. Germline V gene lookup returns CDR1 KGHSH and CDR2 LQKENI. This CDR3 comprises 15 residues. V shed 0 bases and J shed 8 bases, with 13 bases lying between them. The CDR3 DNA reads TGTGCCAGCTCACCACCGGCGGGGAAGCGGGAAAAACTGTTTTTT. Encoded protein: CASSPPAGKREKLFF.

The chain couples TRBV28 to TRBJ1-2, with D uncertain. Germline loops: CDR1 MDHEN, CDR2 SYDVKM. V lost 1 base and J 14 bases, leaving 14 bases between the germline ends. This CDR3 region has 12 residues. CDR3 residues: CASSLSYGEWTF. The CDR3 DNA reads TGTGCCAGCAGTTTATCGTACGGTGAATGGACCTTC.

This rearrangement joins TRBV10-3 to TRBJ1-1, with D perhaps TRBD1 (5 bases). Germline assignment: CDR1 ENHRY and CDR2 SYGVKD. The CDR3 is 16 amino acids. The V end lost 5 bases, the J end lost 3 bases, and 19 bases lay between the germline ends. The CDR3 sequence is CAISPTTVGVHTEAFF. CDR3 in DNA: TGTGCCATCAGTCCTACTACAGTAGGGGTACACACTGAAGCTTTCTTT.

This sequence joins TRBV19 and TRBJ1-1, with 9 bases identical to TRBD1. Per the germline V gene, CDR1 is LNHDA and CDR2 is SQIVND (reference sequence). V shed 6 bases, J shed 8 bases, and the junction held 4 bases outside the gene matches. The CDR3 has 12 residues. CDR3 loop: CASRIGQGEAFF. The CDR3 coding sequence is TGTGCCAGTAGAATTGGACAGGGGGAAGCTTTCTTT.

This clone was observed a few times. J is TRBJ1-2 and V is TRBV19; 7 bases are a match to TRBD1. The CDR3 is made up of 15 amino acids. CDR1 is LNHDA and CDR2 is SQIVND in the germline V gene (reference sequence). V dropped 7 bases and J dropped 4; count of bases not matched to a gene: 12. This CDR3 reads CASTAPGQATYGYTF. The DNA for the CDR3 is TGTGCCAGTACCGCACCCGGACAGGCGACCTATGGCTACACCTTC.

The chain combines TRBV7-9 with TRBJ2-3; TRBD2 matches at 8 bases. The CDR3 is 18 residues long. Per the germline V gene, CDR1 is SEHNR and CDR2 is FQNEAQ (reference sequence). V lost 2 bases to trimming and J lost 4 bases; unmatched junction nucleotides: 14. CDR3 protein: CASSLPASGAGVSDTQYF. The CDR3 DNA is TGTGCCAGCAGCTTACCCGCTTCGGGAGCGGGAGTTTCAGATACGCAGTATTTT.

The chain joins TRBV5-1 to TRBJ2-7, with 14 bases fitting TRBD2. CDR3 length: 18 amino acids. CDR1 is SGHRS, CDR2 YFSETQ, per germline. The V segment lost 4 bases and the J segment 1 base; nucleotides outside the gene matches: 10. The CDR3 region has the DNA TGCGCCAGCAGCCCTATCCGGACTAGCGGGAGGACGTCCTACGAGCAGTACTTC. This sequence encodes CASSPIRTSGRTSYEQYF. The full variable domain, completed using reference TRBV5-1 and TRBJ2-7, is KAGVTQTPRYLIKTRGQQVTLSCSPISGHRSVSWYQQTPGQGLQFLFEYFSETQRNKGNFPGRFSGRQFSNSRSEMNVSTLELGDSALYLCASSPIRTSGRTSYEQYFGPGTRLTVT.

This sequence joins TRBV24-1 and TRBJ2-7; 7 nucleotides match TRBD1. The CDR3 consists of 15 residues. Germline V gives CDR1 KGHDR, CDR2 SFDVKD. V shed 3 bases, J shed 4 bases, and the junction held 8 bases outside the gene matches. CDR3 amino acids: CATSDPDRVGYEQYF. CDR3 DNA: TGTGCCACCAGTGATCCCGACAGGGTAGGTTACGAGCAGTACTTC.

This chain uses TRBV12-1 with TRBJ1-5. TRBV12-1 is shown as a pseudogene. The CDR3 is made up of 12 amino acids. The CDR3 reads CASSLESQPQHF. CDR3 in DNA: TGTGCCAGCAGCCTGGAGTCCCAGCCCCAGCATTTT.

The chain recombines TRBV18 with TRBJ1-1; TRBD1 might be the D (6 bases). Trimming left V 2 bases short and J 7 bases short, with 14 bases between. The length of the CDR3 is 14 residues. Germline CDR1 is KGHSH and CDR2 is LQKENI. CDR3 loop: CASSPRARGGEAFF. The CDR3 nucleotides are TGTGCCAGCTCACCAAGGGCCAGAGGGGGTGAAGCTTTCTTT.

The genes are TRBV7-3 and TRBJ1-1; D not resolved. The germline CDR1 and CDR2 sequences are SGHTA and FQGTGA. The CDR3 covers 14 residues. V shed 5 bases and J shed 4 bases, with 14 bases lying between them. Here the CDR3 reads CASSPLRAGTEAFF. The CDR3 DNA sequence: TGTGCCAGCAGCCCCCTGAGAGCGGGCACTGAAGCTTTCTTT.

Remarks on this clone: The same CDR3 arises from other DNA sequences in this sample as well. The V gene is TRBV18, the J gene TRBJ2-2; D might be TRBD1 (5 bases). The CDR3 runs to 13 residues. Trimming took 5 bases from V and 1 from J, leaving 5 bases between them. The germline V gene has CDR1 KGHSH and CDR2 LQKENI. The CDR3 DNA sequence: TGTGCCAGCTCAGGACAGAACACCGGGGAGCTGTTTTTT. The encoded protein is CASSGQNTGELFF.

Here the CDR3 DNA reads TGCGCCAGCAGTGAGGTGGCGGGGGGCCACACCGGGGAGCTGTTTTTT. Translated: CASSEVAGGHTGELFF. The chain has TRBV10-2 and TRBJ2-2, with TRBD2 identical over 8 bases. J was trimmed by 3 bases and V by 2 bases; bases with no gene match: 5. This CDR3 spans 16 amino acids. CDR1 is WSHSY and CDR2 is SAAADI in the germline V gene.

V usage is TRBV4-2 and J usage is TRBJ2-3, with TRBD2 matching 10 bases. Germline values: CDR1 LGHNA, CDR2 YNFKEQ. The CDR3 is 17 amino acids. Unmatched junction bases numbered 11, after V lost 4 bases and J lost 4 bases. CDR3 DNA sequence: TGTGCCAGCAGCCGCGCGGGTAGCGGGGGGCTCCCAGATACGCAGTATTTT. Residues: CASSRAGSGGLPDTQYF.

With respect to this clone: This specimen includes other DNA sequences encoding the same CDR3. The V gene is TRBV3-1 (or the pseudogene TRBV3-2), the J gene TRBJ1-1; D not certain. CDR3 length: 13 amino acids. V gave up 3 bases and J gave up 4 bases, with 9 bases separating them. Germline CDR1 is LGHDT and CDR2 is YNNKEL (reference sequence). The CDR3 DNA sequence: TGTGCCAGCAGCCAGGGCGGGGTCACTGAAGCTTTCTTT. It is translated as CASSQGGVTEAFF.

The chain links TRBV10-3 to TRBJ2-3, with 8 bases that match TRBD2. CDR3 length: 16 residues. CDR1 and CDR2 (germline): ENHRY, SYGVKD. V shed 2 bases and J 3 bases; nucleotides not matched to a gene: 7. CDR3 coding DNA: TGTGCCATCAGTGAGGGGCGGGAGGTTGCAACAGATACGCAGTATTTT. The encoded protein is CAISEGREVATDTQYF.

V and J are TRBV11-2 and TRBJ2-1; D is unresolved. The length of the CDR3 is 12 residues. The germline CDR1 and CDR2 sequences are SGHAT and FQNNGV. V was cut by 2 bases and J by 9 bases, with 8 bases left in between. CDR3 loop: CASSLTLIEQFF. The DNA of the CDR3 is TGTGCCAGCAGCTTAACTTTAATTGAGCAGTTCTTC.

In regard to this clone: Additional DNA sequences in this sample encode the identical CDR3. The chain combines TRBV7-2 with TRBJ2-7, with 10 bases matching TRBD1. The germline gives CDR1 SGHTA, CDR2 FQGNSA. This CDR3 has 15 residues. Unmatched junction bases numbered 1, after V lost 0 bases and J lost 2 bases. CDR3 coding DNA: TGTGCCAGCAGCTTAGCCGGGACAGGGGCCTACGAGCAGTACTTC. Encoded protein: CASSLAGTGAYEQYF. Full variable domain (remainder filled in from reference TRBV7-2 and TRBJ2-7): GAGVSQSPSNKVTEKGKDVELRCDPISGHTALYWYRQSLGQGLEFLIYFQGNSAPDKSGLPSDRFSAERTGGSVSTLTIQRTQQEDSAVYLCASSLAGTGAYEQYFGPGTRLTVT.